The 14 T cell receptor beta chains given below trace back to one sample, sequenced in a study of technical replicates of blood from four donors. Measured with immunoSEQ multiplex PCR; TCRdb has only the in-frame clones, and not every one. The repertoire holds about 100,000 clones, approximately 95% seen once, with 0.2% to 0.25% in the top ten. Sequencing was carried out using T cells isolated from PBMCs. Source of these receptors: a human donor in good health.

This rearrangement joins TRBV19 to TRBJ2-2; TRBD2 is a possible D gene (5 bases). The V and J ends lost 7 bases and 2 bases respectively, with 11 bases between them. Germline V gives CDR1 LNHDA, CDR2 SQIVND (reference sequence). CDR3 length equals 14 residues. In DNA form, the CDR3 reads TGTGCCAGTACCCCGGGATTAAACACCGGGGAGCTGTTTTTT. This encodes CASTPGLNTGELFF. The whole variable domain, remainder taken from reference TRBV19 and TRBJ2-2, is DGGITQSPKYLFRKEGQNVTLSCEQNLNHDAMYWYRQDPGQGLRLIYYSQIVNDFQKGDIAEGYSVSREKKESFPLTVTSAQKNPTAFYLCASTPGLNTGELFFGEGSRLTVL.

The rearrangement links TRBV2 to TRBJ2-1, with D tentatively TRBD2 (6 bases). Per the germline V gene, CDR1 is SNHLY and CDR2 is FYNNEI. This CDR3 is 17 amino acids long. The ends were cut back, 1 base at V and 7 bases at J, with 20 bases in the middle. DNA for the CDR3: TGTGCCAGCAGTGAAGACCCCCCCGGGACTTCGGGAAATGAGCAGTTCTTC. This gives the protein CASSEDPPGTSGNEQFF. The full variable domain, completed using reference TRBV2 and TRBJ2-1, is EPEVTQTPSHQVTQMGQEVILRCVPISNHLYFYWYRQILGQKVEFLVSFYNNEISEKSEIFDDQFSVERPDGSNFTLKIRSTKLEDSAMYFCASSEDPPGTSGNEQFFGPGTRLTVL.

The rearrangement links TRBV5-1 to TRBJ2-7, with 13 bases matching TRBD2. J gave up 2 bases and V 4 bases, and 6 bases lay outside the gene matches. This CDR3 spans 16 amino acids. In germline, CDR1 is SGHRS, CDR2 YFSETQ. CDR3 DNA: TGCGCCAGCAGCCCGGGACTAGCGGGAATTACCTACGAGCAGTACTTC. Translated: CASSPGLAGITYEQYF.

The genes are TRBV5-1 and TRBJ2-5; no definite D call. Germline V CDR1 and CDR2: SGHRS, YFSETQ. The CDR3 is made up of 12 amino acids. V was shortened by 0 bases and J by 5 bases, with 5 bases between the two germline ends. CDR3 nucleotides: TGCGCCAGCAGCTTGGGTTATGAGACCCAGTACTTC. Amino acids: CASSLGYETQYF.

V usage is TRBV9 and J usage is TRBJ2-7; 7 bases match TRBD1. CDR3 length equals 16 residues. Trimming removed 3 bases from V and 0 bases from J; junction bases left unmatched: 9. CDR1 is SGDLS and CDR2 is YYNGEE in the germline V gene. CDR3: CASSAGTGVSSYEQYF. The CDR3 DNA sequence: TGTGCCAGCAGCGCCGGAACAGGGGTCAGCTCCTACGAGCAGTACTTC.

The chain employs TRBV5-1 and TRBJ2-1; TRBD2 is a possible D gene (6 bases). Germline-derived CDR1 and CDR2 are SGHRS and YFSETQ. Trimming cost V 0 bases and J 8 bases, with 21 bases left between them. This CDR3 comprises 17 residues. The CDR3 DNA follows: TGCGCCAGCAGCTTGGTGGGGGGAAGGTGGCCGGTCGATGAGCAGTTCTTC. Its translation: CASSLVGGRWPVDEQFF.

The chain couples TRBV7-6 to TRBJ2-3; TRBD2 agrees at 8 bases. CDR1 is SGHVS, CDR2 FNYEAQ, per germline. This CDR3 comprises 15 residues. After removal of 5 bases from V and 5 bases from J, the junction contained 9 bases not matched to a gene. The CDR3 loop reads CASSPISGAGDTQYF. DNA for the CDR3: TGTGCCAGCAGCCCAATTAGCGGGGCTGGAGATACGCAGTATTTT.

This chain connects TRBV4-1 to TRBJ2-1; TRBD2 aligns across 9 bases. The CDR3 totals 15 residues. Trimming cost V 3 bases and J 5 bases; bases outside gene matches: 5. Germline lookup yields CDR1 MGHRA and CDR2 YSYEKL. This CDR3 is CASSHRLAEDNEQFF. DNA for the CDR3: TGCGCCAGCAGCCACCGACTAGCGGAAGACAATGAGCAGTTCTTC.

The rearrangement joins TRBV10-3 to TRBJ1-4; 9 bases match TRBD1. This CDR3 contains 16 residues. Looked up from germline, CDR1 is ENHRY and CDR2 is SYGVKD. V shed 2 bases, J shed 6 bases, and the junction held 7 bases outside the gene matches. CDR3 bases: TGTGCCATCAGTGAGGGGACAGGGTCCGGATATGAAAAACTGTTTTTT. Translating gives CAISEGTGSGYEKLFF.

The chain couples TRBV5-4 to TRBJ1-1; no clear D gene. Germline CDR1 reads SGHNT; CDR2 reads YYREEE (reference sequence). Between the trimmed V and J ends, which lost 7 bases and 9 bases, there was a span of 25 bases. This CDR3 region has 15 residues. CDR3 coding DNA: TGTGCCAGCCGACTAAAGGCAGGATATTTCCCCCAAGCTTTCTTT. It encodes CASRLKAGYFPQAFF.

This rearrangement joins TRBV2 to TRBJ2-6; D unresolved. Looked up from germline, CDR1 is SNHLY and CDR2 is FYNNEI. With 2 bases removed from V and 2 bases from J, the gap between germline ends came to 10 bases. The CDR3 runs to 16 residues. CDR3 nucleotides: TGTGCCAGCAGTGAATTTGAGCCCCCTGGGGCCAACGTCCTGACTTTC. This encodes CASSEFEPPGANVLTF.

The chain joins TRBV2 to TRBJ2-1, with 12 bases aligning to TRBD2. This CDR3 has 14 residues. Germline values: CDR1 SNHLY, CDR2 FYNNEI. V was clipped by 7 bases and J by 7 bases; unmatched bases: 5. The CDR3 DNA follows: TGTGCCAGCAATGGACTAGCGGGAACGAATGAGCAGTTCTTC. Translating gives CASNGLAGTNEQFF.

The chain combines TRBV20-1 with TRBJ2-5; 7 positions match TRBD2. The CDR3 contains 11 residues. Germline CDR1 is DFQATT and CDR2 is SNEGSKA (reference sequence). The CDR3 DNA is TGCGCGACGCGGGAGTCGGTGACCCAGTACTTC. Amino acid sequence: CATRESVTQYF.

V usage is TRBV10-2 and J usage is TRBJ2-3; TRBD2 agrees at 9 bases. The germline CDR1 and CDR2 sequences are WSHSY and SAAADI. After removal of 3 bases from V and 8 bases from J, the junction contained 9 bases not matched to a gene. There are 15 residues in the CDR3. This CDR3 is CASSDGIAGVGTQYF. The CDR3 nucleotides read TGCGCCAGCAGTGATGGAATAGCGGGGGTGGGTACGCAGTATTTT.